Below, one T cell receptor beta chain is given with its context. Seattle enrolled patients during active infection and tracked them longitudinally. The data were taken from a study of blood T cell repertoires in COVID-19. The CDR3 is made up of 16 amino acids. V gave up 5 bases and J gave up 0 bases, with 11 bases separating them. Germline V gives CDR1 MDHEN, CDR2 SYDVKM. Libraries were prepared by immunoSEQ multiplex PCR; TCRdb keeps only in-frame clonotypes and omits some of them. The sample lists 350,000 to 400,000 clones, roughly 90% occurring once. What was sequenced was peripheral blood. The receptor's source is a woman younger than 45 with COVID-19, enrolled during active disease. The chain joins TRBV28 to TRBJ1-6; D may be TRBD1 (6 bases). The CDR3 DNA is TGTGCCAGCAGTCGGCAGGGGACCTCCTATAATTCACCCCTCCACTTT. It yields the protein CASSRQGTSYNSPLHF. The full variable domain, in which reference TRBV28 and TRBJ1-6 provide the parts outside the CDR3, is DVKVTQSSRYLVKRTGEKVFLECVQDMDHENMFWYRQDPGLGLRLIYFSYDVKMKEKGDIPEGYSVSREKKERFSLILESASTNQTSMYLCASSRQGTSYNSPLHFGNGTRLTVT.